This T cell receptor (beta chain) was found in a study of CD8 T cells in Susac syndrome. Whole-study results and caveats: The study admitted that it had a relatively small number of individuals in its TCR sequencing and HLA analysis.

From blood CD8+ and CD4+ T cells, the TCR beta chain was sequenced. Treatment-naive patients with stable or active relapsing-remitting disease served as multiple sclerosis controls. Both CD4+ and CD8+ T cells were negatively isolated, and TEMRA cells underwent FACS enrichment. With random hexamers, about 0.45 to 1 ug RNA was reverse transcribed. In TCRdb, the immunoSEQ multiplex PCR reads were re-called with MiXCR into one record per CDR3 protein. The sample includes 200,000 to 300,000 distinct CDR3 sequences, over 85% of them seen just once. The CDR3 runs to 14 residues. Trimming stripped 6 bases from V and 0 bases from J, with 11 bases between. Germline assignment: CDR1 DFQATT and CDR2 SNEGSKA (reference sequence). In regard to this clonotype: Its target is unknown.

Sequencing used CD4+ T cells from PBMCs. The V call is TRBV20-1, the J call TRBJ2-2; maybe TRBD2 (5 bases). The source of this sequence is a human donor with multiple sclerosis. CDR3 protein: CSASGITNTGELFF. The CDR3 coding sequence is TGCAGTGCCTCGGGGATAACGAACACCGGGGAGCTGTTTTTT.